The 28 T cell receptor beta chains presented below share a single source sample, sequenced in a study of T-cell memory formation after mild COVID-19. TCRdb used MiXCR to reprocess the 5' RACE reads, holding one entry per CDR3 protein. Here the sample spans some 270,000 distinct CDR3 sequences, 15% being singletons. Sequencing was done on a sample of PBMCs or a T cell subset sorted from them (not recorded which). The receptors stem from an adult woman who had mild COVID-19 (a few samples of this study predate the infection). Cell type and time point are not known.

The rearrangement links TRBV20-1 to TRBJ2-1; maybe TRBD2 (6 bases). V gave up 6 bases and J gave up 8 bases, with 14 bases separating them. The CDR3 length is 12 residues. CDR1 is DFQATT and CDR2 is SNEGSKA in the germline V gene (reference sequence). The CDR3 DNA reads TGCAGTGCCAAGGACTACCAACATGAGCAGTTCTTC. It specifies CSAKDYQHEQFF.

V is TRBV7-2 and J is TRBJ1-4; 10 bases match TRBD1. Germline trimming cut 3 bases from V and 8 bases from J; bases unmatched to any gene: 3. The germline CDR1 and CDR2 sequences are SGHTA and FQGNSA. This CDR3 is built from 14 residues. CDR3 nucleotide sequence: TGTGCCAGCAGCTTGGGACAGGGGCCCGAAAAACTGTTTTTT. Translated, it gives CASSLGQGPEKLFF.

The chain joins TRBV30 to TRBJ2-1, with D unresolved. The V end was cut by 4 bases, the J end by 5 bases, with 15 bases between. Germline values: CDR1 GTSNPN, CDR2 SVGIG (reference sequence). The CDR3 covers 14 residues. CDR3 in DNA: TGTGCCTGGACCCCTCCGGCCAGACACAATGAGCAGTTCTTC. It codes for CAWTPPARHNEQFF.

The genes are TRBV15 and TRBJ2-1; D gene unclear. The CDR3 has 12 amino acids. V dropped 1 base and J dropped 7 bases, with 5 bases sitting between them. Germline V lookup: CDR1 LNHNV, CDR2 YYDKDF (reference sequence). The CDR3 DNA reads as TGTGCCACCAGCAGAGCCGATAATGAGCAGTTCTTC. Translated, it gives CATSRADNEQFF. Full variable domain (missing parts from reference TRBV15 and TRBJ2-1): DAMVIQNPRYQVTQFGKPVTLSCSQTLNHNVMYWYQQKSSQAPKLLFHYYDKDFNNEADTPDNFQSRRPNTSFCFLDIRSPGLGDTAMYLCATSRADNEQFFGPGTRLTVL.

This clonotype has just a few counts. The chain employs TRBV6-5 and TRBJ1-5; D uncertain. Trimming removed 0 bases at V and 6 bases at J, with 9 bases between. The CDR3 length is 14 residues. The germline V gene encodes CDR1 MNHEY and CDR2 SVGAGI. CDR3 bases: TGTGCCAGCAGTTACTCTGTGGGGATTCAGCCCCAGCATTTT. It specifies CASSYSVGIQPQHF.

This clonotype appeared a few times. The V gene is TRBV20-1, the J gene TRBJ2-1; D tentatively fits TRBD1 or TRBD2 (6 bases each). This CDR3 has 17 residues. Germline CDR1 reads DFQATT; CDR2 reads SNEGSKA (reference sequence). Between the trimmed V and J ends, which lost 5 bases and 6 bases, there was a span of 26 bases. Here the CDR3 reads CSAGGVRSGRTGNEQFF. CDR3 nucleotides: TGCAGTGCTGGGGGCGTAAGGAGCGGGCGGACGGGCAATGAGCAGTTCTTC.

This clonotype was detected ten times or more. CDR3 coding DNA: TGTGCCAGCAGAGTCGGACAGGCATATCATCGTTCGAATGAGCAGTTCTTC. It yields the protein CASRVGQAYHRSNEQFF. The V gene is TRBV6-5, the J gene TRBJ2-1, with 7 bases aligning to TRBD1. Germline V gene data show CDR1 as MNHEY and CDR2 as SVGAGI. The CDR3 is 17 residues long. V shed 6 bases, J shed 7 bases, and the junction held 18 bases outside the gene matches.

The V and J genes are TRBV25-1 and TRBJ1-1; a weak D match, TRBD1 (6 bases). This CDR3 has 15 amino acids. Trimming cost V 6 bases and J 10 bases, with 24 bases left between them. In germline, CDR1 is MGHDK, CDR2 SYGVNS. The CDR3 bases are TGTGCCAGCAGCGGCATCGGGACACCCGAACAAAGAGCTTTCTTT. It specifies CASSGIGTPEQRAFF.

The CDR3 region has the DNA TGCAGTGCCAGCGCGGCTAGCGGGGTGGCCGAGCAGTACTTC. Translation: CSASAASGVAEQYF. The chain combines TRBV20-1 with TRBJ2-7; 9 bases agree with TRBD2. Germline V gene sequence: CDR1 DFQATT, CDR2 SNEGSKA (reference sequence). The CDR3 covers 14 residues. V lost 6 bases, J lost 6 bases, and 12 bases stayed unmatched.

This clonotype has just a few counts. The rearrangement joins TRBV5-6 to TRBJ2-6; D not resolved. The CDR3 totals 16 residues. The V gene's germline CDR1 is SGHDT and CDR2 YYEEEE. Deletions cut 2 bases from V and 0 bases from J, with 9 bases between. The CDR3 is CASSFSRHSGANVLTF. The CDR3 bases are TGTGCCAGCAGCTTTTCCCGTCACTCTGGGGCCAACGTCCTGACTTTC. Using reference TRBV5-6 and TRBJ2-6 for the parts outside the CDR3, the full variable domain is DAGVTQSPTHLIKTRGQQVTLRCSPKSGHDTVSWYQQALGQGPQFIFQYYEEEERQRGNFPDRFSGHQFPNYSSELNVNALLLGDSALYLCASSFSRHSGANVLTFGAGSRLTVL.

The genes are TRBV11-2 and TRBJ2-2; TRBD1 agrees at 8 bases. V lost 4 bases to trimming and J lost 5 bases; unmatched junction nucleotides: 6. Germline V lookup: CDR1 SGHAT, CDR2 FQNNGV. The CDR3 is 15 residues long. CDR3 residues: CASSSLRGRTGELFF. The CDR3 bases are TGTGCCAGCAGCTCTCTCAGGGGGCGAACCGGGGAGCTGTTTTTT.

This sequence joins TRBV2 and TRBJ2-2, with TRBD2 matching 9 bases. Germline trimming cut 7 bases from V and 6 bases from J; bases unmatched to any gene: 6. CDR1 is SNHLY and CDR2 is FYNNEI in the germline V gene. The CDR3 extends over 14 amino acids. The CDR3 reads CASTPAGGAGELFF. The DNA of the CDR3 is TGTGCCAGCACCCCAGCGGGGGGAGCCGGGGAGCTGTTTTTT.

The genes are TRBV7-2 and TRBJ2-1; 14 nucleotides agree with TRBD2. V lost 3 bases, J lost 0 bases, and 7 bases stayed unmatched. The CDR3 spans 19 residues. Germline CDR1 reads SGHTA; CDR2 reads FQGNSA. DNA of the CDR3: TGTGCCAGCAGCTTCGTAGGGACTAGCGGGAGCTTCTCCTACAATGAGCAGTTCTTC. Amino acid sequence: CASSFVGTSGSFSYNEQFF.

The chain links TRBV28 to TRBJ1-3; D remains ambiguous. This CDR3 region has 16 residues. V gave up 6 bases and J gave up 0 bases, with 15 bases separating them. The germline CDR1 and CDR2 sequences are MDHEN and SYDVKM. CDR3 nucleotides: TGTGCCAGCAGCACTCGGACGGGGAGCTCTGGAAACACCATATATTTT. Translation gives CASSTRTGSSGNTIYF.

To note about this clonotype: At one end the junction does not follow the germline gene, possibly because of a read error. The chain uses TRBV18 and TRBJ2-7; the D is unclear. Germline V gives CDR1 KGHSH, CDR2 LQKENI. The CDR3 contains 16 residues. In DNA, the CDR3 is TGTGCCAGCTCATCACGGTCGGAGTTGAGCACCTACGATCAGTACTTC. Translation gives CASSSRSELSTYDQYF.

J is TRBJ2-5 and V is TRBV6-6, with 8 bases fitting TRBD1. Germline CDR1 reads MNHNY; CDR2 reads SVGAGI (reference sequence). V was clipped by 5 bases and J by 5 bases; unmatched bases: 7. This CDR3 contains 14 residues. CDR3 DNA: TGTGCCAGCAGTACGCGGACAGGGCTGGAGACCCAGTACTTC. It codes for CASSTRTGLETQYF.

In its sample, this clonotype was seen a few times. The chain has TRBV5-1 and TRBJ2-1; 10 bases are a match to TRBD2. There are 16 residues in the CDR3. V gave up 0 bases and J gave up 5 bases; unmatched junction bases: 5. Germline V gives CDR1 SGHRS, CDR2 YFSETQ. CDR3 residues: CASSLAPSGGHNEQFF. CDR3 DNA: TGCGCCAGCAGCTTGGCCCCTAGCGGGGGTCACAATGAGCAGTTCTTC.

This clonotype appeared many times. V usage is TRBV5-1 and J usage is TRBJ2-3; D is ambiguous. Germline CDR1 SGHRS, CDR2 YFSETQ. Trimming shortened V by 0 bases and J by 5 bases, and 4 bases separated the two germline ends. This CDR3 is 12 amino acids long. The CDR3 spells CASSLEGDTQYF. For the CDR3, the DNA is TGCGCCAGCAGCTTGGAAGGAGATACGCAGTATTTT.

This clonotype was seen more than once but under ten times. The V gene is TRBV5-1, the J gene TRBJ2-7, with D perhaps matching TRBD1 (8 bases). Germline CDR1 reads SGHRS; CDR2 reads YFSETQ. V lost 0 bases and J lost 2, with 24 bases in between. CDR3 length: 19 residues. CDR3 in amino acids: CASSLAGTGILRGAYEQYF. CDR3 in DNA: TGCGCCAGCAGCTTGGCCGGGACAGGAATCCTTCGGGGGGCCTACGAGCAGTACTTC.

This clonotype has only a few counts. This rearrangement joins TRBV7-8 to TRBJ1-1; 7 bases agree with TRBD1. V shed 5 bases and J 0 bases; nucleotides not matched to a gene: 6. Germline values: CDR1 SGHVS, CDR2 FQNEAQ. The CDR3 contains 15 residues. The CDR3 reads CASSLRDRVNTEAFF. CDR3 nucleotides: TGTGCCAGCAGCCTCCGGGACAGAGTGAACACTGAAGCTTTCTTT.

This clonotype was observed a few times. This chain uses TRBV12-3 or TRBV12-4 with TRBJ2-1; D is ambiguous. The CDR3 runs 16 residues. V lost 3 bases to trimming and J lost 0 bases, with 12 bases between them. The DNA for the CDR3 is TGTGCCAGCAGTTTCGAGGCGAGACGCTCCTACAATGAGCAGTTCTTC. Protein sequence: CASSFEARRSYNEQFF.

The chain has TRBV5-1 and TRBJ2-3; possibly TRBD1 for D (6 bases). This CDR3 spans 16 amino acids. Germline assignment: CDR1 SGHRS and CDR2 YFSETQ. V lost 2 bases and J lost 0, with 13 bases in between. The DNA for the CDR3 is TGCGCCAGCAGCTTCCAGGGGATTACTAGCACAGATACGCAGTATTTT. Protein: CASSFQGITSTDTQYF.

This clonotype has a handful of counts. Written as DNA, the CDR3 is TGCGCCAGCAGCCAAGGTGGAGGGAACTATGGCTACACCTTC. Translating it yields CASSQGGGNYGYTF. The V and J genes are TRBV4-3 and TRBJ1-2; D gene uncertain. V lost 1 base and J lost 2, with 8 bases in between. This CDR3 is 14 amino acids long. Germline assignment: CDR1 LGHNA and CDR2 YSLEER.

The chain combines TRBV14 with TRBJ2-7; 12 bases match TRBD2. The germline V gene encodes CDR1 SGHDN and CDR2 FVKESK. V trimming: 0 bases; J trimming: 2 bases; junction bases outside the gene matches: 8. The CDR3 has 18 amino acids. In nucleotides, the CDR3 is TGTGCCAGCAGCCAAGATTCAGGACTAGCGGGACGACCCTACGAGCAGTACTTC. Its translation: CASSQDSGLAGRPYEQYF.

The chain links TRBV10-3 to TRBJ2-2, with a possible D match to TRBD1 (5 bases). The length of the CDR3 is 13 residues. CDR1 is ENHRY, CDR2 SYGVKD, per germline. The V gene lost 6 bases and the J gene lost 4 bases, with 9 bases spanning the gap. CDR3 protein: CAISREGTGELFF. CDR3 DNA: TGTGCCATCAGCAGGGAAGGCACCGGGGAGCTGTTTTTT.

Remarks on this clonotype: At one end the junction does not follow the germline gene, possibly because of a read error. The chain is built from TRBV19 and TRBJ1-5, with D unresolved. This CDR3 has 14 amino acids. Germline lookup yields CDR1 LNHDA and CDR2 SQIVND (reference sequence). The CDR3 bases are TGTGGTAGTAGCCTACGGGATAGCAATAAGCCCCAGCATTTT. It yields the protein CGSSLRDSNKPQHF.

This clonotype was seen many times. CDR3 in amino acids: CASSSDLAGGPFSTDTQYF. The DNA for the CDR3 is TGTGCCAGCAGCTCCGATCTAGCGGGAGGGCCTTTTAGCACAGATACGCAGTATTTT. The chain couples TRBV12-1 to TRBJ2-3; the DNA was not used to check the table's D call, TRBD2. TRBV12-1 is a recognized pseudogene. The CDR3 runs 19 residues.

This chain connects TRBV29-1 to TRBJ2-3; 8 bases are a match to TRBD2. V was clipped by 6 bases and J by 5 bases; unmatched bases: 1. This CDR3 contains 11 residues. Germline V gene data show CDR1 as SQVTM and CDR2 as ANQGSEA. DNA of the CDR3: TGCAGCGTCCTAGCGGGAGATACGCAGTATTTT. Its translation: CSVLAGDTQYF.